The rows below give T cell receptor beta chains drawn from one sample of a study of technical replicates of blood from a few donors. Clones were sequenced by immunoSEQ multiplex PCR, and TCRdb holds only the in-frame ones, with some missing. Here the sample spans 67,000 or so clones, around nine tenths being singletons. Sequencing was carried out using T cells isolated from PBMCs. These receptor sequences come from a human donor in good health. Both conserved end residues are part of each CDR3. The D gene is left open where the match is weak. A row's size may be missing; if present it is once, few, many or a size class.

v_gene	d_gene	j_gene	abundance	CDR3nt	CDR3aa
TRBV5-4	TRBD2	TRBJ2-3	NA	TGTGCCAGCAGCTTGGGACTAGCGGGGACAGATACGCAGTATTTT	CASSLGLAGTDTQYF
TRBV5-4	NA	TRBJ1-1	NA	TGTGCCAGCAGCTTGGGCGGGCCGAACACTGAAGCTTTCTTT	CASSLGGPNTEAFF
TRBV6-1	TRBD1	TRBJ1-5	NA	TGTGCCAGCAGTCAAGGGACAGGGGGGAATCAGCCCCAGCATTTT	CASSQGTGGNQPQHF
TRBV6-4	TRBD2	TRBJ2-1	NA	TGTGCCAGCAGTGACCTAGCGGGGCTATACAATGAGCAGTTCTTC	CASSDLAGLYNEQFF
TRBV4-1	TRBD1	TRBJ2-7	NA	TGCGCCAGCAGCCAAGATGACAGGGTGCCCTACGAGCAGTACTTC	CASSQDDRVPYEQYF
TRBV9	NA	TRBJ2-7	NA	TGTGCCAGCAGCGTAGGGACTTCGAACTACGAGCAGTACTTC	CASSVGTSNYEQYF
TRBV5-6	NA	TRBJ1-2	NA	TGTGCCAGCAGCTTGTTTGGGGGCGGCACGGTCGGCTACACCTTC	CASSLFGGGTVGYTF
TRBV11-3	NA	TRBJ1-4	NA	TGTGCCAGCAGCTTAGAATGGGACACCCCAACTAATGAAAAACTGTTTTTT	CASSLEWDTPTNEKLFF
TRBV2	NA	TRBJ1-4	NA	TGTGCCAGCAGTGAGACATGGGTAGCTAATGAAAAACTGTTTTTT	CASSETWVANEKLFF
TRBV7-2	TRBD1	TRBJ1-5	NA	TGTGCCAGCAGCTTAGCAGGGGGCGATCAGCCCCAGCATTTT	CASSLAGGDQPQHF
TRBV9	TRBD2	TRBJ2-1	NA	TGTGCCAGCAGCCCCCAAGGAGGCGGGAGGTTGTACAATGAGCAGTTCTTC	CASSPQGGGRLYNEQFF
TRBV28	NA	TRBJ1-5	NA	TGTGCCAGTACCCCGTTCGGGGGGCTTTATCAGCCCCAGCATTTT	CASTPFGGLYQPQHF
TRBV27	TRBD2	TRBJ2-1	few	TGTGCCAGCAGTTCATTAATCAGTGGCGGGAGTCCCTACAATGAGCAGTTCTTC	CASSSLISGGSPYNEQFF
TRBV19	NA	TRBJ2-7	NA	TGTGCCAGTACTACATTCCACCGGGGACACTACGAGCAGTACTTC	CASTTFHRGHYEQYF
TRBV28	TRBD2	TRBJ2-5	NA	TGTGCCAGCAGTTTAGAGCGGGAGCTAGAGACCCAGTACTTC	CASSLERELETQYF
TRBV25-1	TRBD1	TRBJ1-4	few	TGTGCCAGCAGTGAACGGACAGGGGGGGAAAAACTGTTTTTT	CASSERTGGEKLFF
TRBV15	TRBD2	TRBJ2-7	NA	TGTGCCACCAGCAGAGATCTGGCTAGCGGGAGCGAACAGTACTTC	CATSRDLASGSEQYF
TRBV7-2	NA	TRBJ2-1	NA	TGTGCCAGCAGCTTAGGATTTGCGGGATACAATGAGCAGTTCTTC	CASSLGFAGYNEQFF
TRBV21-1	NA	TRBJ2-3	NA	TGTGCCAGCAGCAAAGAGTGCAGGGGGGCAGATACGCAGTATTTT	CASSKECRGADTQYF
TRBV7-3	NA	TRBJ2-1	NA	TGTGCCAGCAGCTTACGTCCTGGAGGGCCAGGCTACAATGAGCAGTTCTTC	CASSLRPGGPGYNEQFF
TRBV11-2	NA	TRBJ2-7	NA	TGTGCCTCGAAGCATGGGGGAGGCGAGCAGTACTTC	CASKHGGGEQYF
TRBV6-4	NA	TRBJ2-1	NA	TGTGCCAGCAGCCCACCGAATAGCTCCTACAATGAGCAGTTCTTC	CASSPPNSSYNEQFF
TRBV6-6	TRBD2	TRBJ2-1	NA	TGTGCCAGCAGTCCCCTTATAGCGGGAGCTTCGAATGAGCAGTTCTTC	CASSPLIAGASNEQFF
TRBV5-6	TRBD2	TRBJ2-2	NA	TGTGCCAGCCTGCAGGCGGGAGGGAACACCGGGGAGCTGTTTTTT	CASLQAGGNTGELFF
TRBV7-2	NA	TRBJ1-3	NA	TGTGCCAGCAGCTTAGGGGGACACGGACATTTT	CASSLGGHGHF
TRBV30	NA	TRBJ1-1	few	TGTGCCTGGACCGCGAAGGGGCGAATTGAAGCTTTCTTT	CAWTAKGRIEAFF
TRBV20-1	NA	TRBJ2-7	NA	TGCAGCGCACAGGCCACCTACGAGCAGTACTTC	CSAQATYEQYF
TRBV18	NA	TRBJ1-5	NA	TGTGCCAGCTCACCACCGACTGATAGCAATCAGCCCCAGCATTTT	CASSPPTDSNQPQHF
TRBV5-6	NA	TRBJ1-2	few	TGTGCCAGCAGCTTGGTTGCAGGGCCTGGCTACACCTTC	CASSLVAGPGYTF
TRBV5-4	TRBD1	TRBJ2-7	NA	TGTGCCAGCAGCTTGGCCCCAACAGGGGACGAGCAGTACTTC	CASSLAPTGDEQYF
TRBV2	NA	TRBJ1-1	few	TGTGCCGGGTCCCCAGGGGCCAACACTGAAGCTTTCTTT	CAGSPGANTEAFF